The 14 T cell receptor beta chains below come from one sample, sequenced in a study of shared T cell receptors in the human thymus. TCRdb's copy holds only in-frame clones and misses some; the assay was immunoSEQ multiplex PCR. The table lists about 730,000 clones, 70% to 90% of them singletons. The same sample was also used in a study of human thymus T cells.

The sequenced sample was thymocytes. The receptors derive from a girl under two years old with a congenital heart defect.

The rearrangement joins TRBV5-6 to TRBJ2-2; TRBD2 matches 14 bases. Trimming cost V 4 bases and J 4 bases; bases outside gene matches: 6. Looked up from germline, CDR1 is SGHDT and CDR2 is YYEEEE. CDR3 length: 17 residues. CDR3 in amino acids: CASSTQGLAGGTGELFF. CDR3 coding DNA: TGTGCCAGCAGCACTCAAGGACTAGCGGGGGGCACCGGGGAGCTGTTTTTT.

The chain is built from TRBV7-2 and TRBJ1-2; D is uncertain. Germline loops: CDR1 SGHTA, CDR2 FQGNSA. V dropped 5 bases and J dropped 1 base, with 11 bases sitting between them. This CDR3 has 14 amino acids. The CDR3 bases are TGTGCCAGCAGCCCCCTGCGGTTTAACTATGGCTACACCTTC. Translated, it gives CASSPLRFNYGYTF.

The rearrangement links TRBV5-6 to TRBJ1-6, with D tentatively TRBD1 (5 bases). V gave up 3 bases and J gave up 0 bases, with 10 bases separating them. CDR1 and CDR2 (germline): SGHDT, YYEEEE. The CDR3 sequence is 16 residues long. The CDR3 DNA follows: TGTGCCAGCAGCTGGGGCGTTGGCTCCTATAATTCACCCCTCCACTTT. Amino acid sequence: CASSWGVGSYNSPLHF.

The rearrangement links TRBV7-3 to TRBJ1-3; no reliable D call. Germline lookup yields CDR1 SGHTA and CDR2 FQGTGA. This CDR3 comprises 13 residues. Trimming pared 2 bases from V and 4 bases from J, leaving 6 bases between. The CDR3 DNA reads TGTGCCAGCAGCTTATCTACCGGAAACACCATATATTTT. Translation gives CASSLSTGNTIYF. Full variable domain (missing parts from reference TRBV7-3 and TRBJ1-3): GAGVSQTPSNKVTEKGKYVELRCDPISGHTALYWYRQSLGQGPEFLIYFQGTGAADDSGLPNDRFFAVRPEGSVSTLKIQRTERGDSAVYLCASSLSTGNTIYFGEGSWLTVV.

V gene TRBV7-2 combines with J gene TRBJ1-6, with 9 bases fitting TRBD1. The CDR3 is 13 residues long. Germline-derived CDR1 and CDR2 are SGHTA and FQGNSA. J was trimmed by 12 bases and V by 5 bases; bases with no gene match: 5. The CDR3 here is CASSLGTGLPLHF. The CDR3 DNA reads as TGTGCCAGCAGCCTCGGGACAGGGTTACCCCTCCACTTT.

The V gene is TRBV5-6, the J gene TRBJ2-2; no firm D call. CDR1 is SGHDT, CDR2 YYEEEE, per germline. This CDR3 region has 15 residues. V was shortened by 4 bases and J by 4 bases, with 14 bases between the two germline ends. CDR3 nucleotides: TGTGCCAGCAGCCTGCAGGATTCCCGCACCGGGGAGCTGTTTTTT. Encoded protein: CASSLQDSRTGELFF.

The rearrangement links TRBV28 to TRBJ2-1, with TRBD2 identical over 9 bases. V trimming: 1 base; J trimming: 5 bases; junction bases outside the gene matches: 9. Per the germline V gene, CDR1 is MDHEN and CDR2 is SYDVKM. CDR3 length: 17 amino acids. The CDR3 DNA sequence: TGTGCCAGCAGTTTATTGGTAGCGGGGGAAGTGGACAATGAGCAGTTCTTC. It encodes CASSLLVAGEVDNEQFF.

The chain joins TRBV9 to TRBJ2-3; 9 bases align to TRBD2. This CDR3 has 16 amino acids. V trimming: 4 bases; J trimming: 5 bases; junction bases outside the gene matches: 11. Germline lookup yields CDR1 SGDLS and CDR2 YYNGEE. The CDR3 nucleotides are TGTGCCAGCAGCCTCCCCGGGACTAGCCGAGGAGATACGCAGTATTTT. Protein sequence: CASSLPGTSRGDTQYF.

The chain combines TRBV19 with TRBJ2-2, with D maybe TRBD1 (5 bases). This CDR3 comprises 14 residues. Germline-derived CDR1 and CDR2 are LNHDA and SQIVND (reference sequence). Trimming took off 0 bases at V and 5 bases at J, with 7 bases between the two ends. CDR3: CASSIEGRTGELFF. Here the CDR3 DNA reads TGTGCCAGTAGTATAGAGGGGCGGACCGGGGAGCTGTTTTTT.

The chain joins TRBV5-6 to TRBJ2-1; 8 nucleotides align to TRBD2. V gave up 5 bases and J gave up 0 bases; unmatched junction bases: 7. Germline V gene lookup returns CDR1 SGHDT and CDR2 YYEEEE. CDR3 size: 16 residues. CDR3 DNA sequence: TGTGCCAGCAGGAAGTCGGGGGGGGACTCCTACAATGAGCAGTTCTTC. Translating it yields CASRKSGGDSYNEQFF.

The chain combines TRBV6-5 with TRBJ1-2, with no clear D. Trimming stripped 0 bases from V and 0 bases from J, with 8 bases between. The V gene's germline CDR1 is MNHEY and CDR2 SVGAGI. CDR3 length: 15 residues. CDR3 coding DNA: TGTGCCAGCAGTTACTCAAGAGCCCCTAACTATGGCTACACCTTC. Residues: CASSYSRAPNYGYTF.

The rearrangement uses TRBV4-2 and TRBJ2-3, with 10 nucleotides matching TRBD2. The junction had 4 bases not matched to a gene; V was cut back by 0 bases and J by 4 bases. Germline V gene sequence: CDR1 LGHNA, CDR2 YNFKEQ. The CDR3 is 16 residues long. The CDR3 DNA is TGTGCCAGCAGCCAAGATGGGACTAGCGCCTCAGATACGCAGTATTTT. Translation: CASSQDGTSASDTQYF.

The CDR3 sequence: CASSKQGNGGYTF. As DNA, the CDR3 is TGTGCCAGCTCGAAGCAGGGAAATGGTGGCTACACCTTC. This sequence joins TRBV6-4 and TRBJ1-2, with D perhaps matching TRBD1 (5 bases). Trimming stripped 8 bases from V and 7 bases from J, with 17 bases between. CDR1 is MRHNA, CDR2 SNTAGT, per germline. There are 13 residues in the CDR3.

The chain couples TRBV14 to TRBJ1-1; D is possibly TRBD1 (6 bases). CDR1 is SGHDN and CDR2 is FVKESK in the germline V gene. The CDR3 runs to 18 residues. Trimming removed 1 base at V and 4 bases at J, with 22 bases between. The CDR3 DNA reads as TGTGCCAGCAGCCAAGTAGGAGACAGGAAAAGGGGGGGCACTGAAGCTTTCTTT. This encodes CASSQVGDRKRGGTEAFF.